This T cell receptor beta chain came from a study of T cell responses to AZD1222 COVID-19 vaccine. The V end lost 6 bases, the J end lost 2 bases, and 15 bases lay between the germline ends. Looked up from germline, CDR1 is SGHDT and CDR2 is YYEEEE. This CDR3 comprises 15 residues. Profiled with immunoSEQ multiplex PCR; TCRdb holds only in-frame clones, not every one. The table shows over 150,000 clones, with 85% to 95% occurring only once. The chain employs TRBV5-6 and TRBJ2-1; D ambiguous. The source material was peripheral blood, sampled on day 0 of AZD1222 vaccination. The sequence was obtained from an adult in good health. This CDR3 reads CASTGVSGTYNEQFF. The DNA for the CDR3 is TGTGCCAGCACTGGGGTCAGTGGGACCTACAATGAGCAGTTCTTC.